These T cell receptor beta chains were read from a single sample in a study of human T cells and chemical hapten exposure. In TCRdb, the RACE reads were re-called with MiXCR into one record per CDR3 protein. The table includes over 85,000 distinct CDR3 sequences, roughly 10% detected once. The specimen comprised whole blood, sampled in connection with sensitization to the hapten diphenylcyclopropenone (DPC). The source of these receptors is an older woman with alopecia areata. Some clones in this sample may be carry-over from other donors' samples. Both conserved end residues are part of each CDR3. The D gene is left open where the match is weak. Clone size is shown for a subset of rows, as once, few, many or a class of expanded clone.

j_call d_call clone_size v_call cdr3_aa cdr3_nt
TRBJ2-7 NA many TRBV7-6 CASTGGLGYEQYF TGTGCCAGCACAGGGGGGTTAGGATACGAGCAGTACTTC
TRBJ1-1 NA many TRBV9 CASSVEGLGSAAFF TGTGCCAGCAGCGTAGAGGGATTGGGGAGTGCGGCTTTCTTT
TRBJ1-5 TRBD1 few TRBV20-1 CSARNPGQKFSSNQPQHF TGCAGTGCTAGGAATCCGGGACAGAAGTTTTCAAGCAATCAGCCCCAGCATTTT
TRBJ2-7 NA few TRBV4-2 CASSQKFRDSAYEQYF TGTGCCAGCAGCCAAAAATTCCGGGACTCAGCCTACGAGCAGTACTTC
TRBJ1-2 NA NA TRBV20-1 CSAGSSGASNYGYTF TGCAGTGCGGGATCCTCGGGGGCGTCAAACTATGGCTACACCTTC
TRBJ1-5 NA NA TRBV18 CASSPYRGDQPQHF TGTGCCAGCTCACCGTACCGGGGTGATCAGCCCCAGCATTTT
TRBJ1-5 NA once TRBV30 CAWSVRRATLRNQPQHF TGTGCCTGGAGTGTACGTCGGGCGACTCTACGCAATCAGCCCCAGCATTTT
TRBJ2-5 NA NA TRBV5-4 CASSRGGQRKETQYF TGTGCCAGCAGCCGCGGAGGTCAGAGAAAAGAGACCCAGTACTTC
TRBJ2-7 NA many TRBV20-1 CSAIEGSRGEQYF TGCAGTGCGATAGAGGGTAGTCGCGGCGAGCAGTACTTC
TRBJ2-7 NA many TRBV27 CASSAGRYEQYF TGTGCCAGCAGTGCAGGGAGGTACGAGCAGTACTTC
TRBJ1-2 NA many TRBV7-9 CASSPPKTDPYGYTF TGTGCCAGCAGCCCTCCGAAGACCGATCCCTATGGCTACACCTTC
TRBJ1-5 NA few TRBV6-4 CASSDLVRTQPQHF TGTGCCAGCAGTGACCTCGTTAGGACACAGCCCCAGCATTTT
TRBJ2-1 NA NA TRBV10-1 CASSVGRSLQFF TGCGCCAGCAGTGTCGGACGTAGCTTGCAGTTCTTC
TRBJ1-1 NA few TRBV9 CASSVGPITEAFF TGTGCCAGCAGCGTAGGGCCGATCACTGAAGCTTTCTTT
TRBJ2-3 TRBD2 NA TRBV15 CATSRDYGLAGGTDTQYF TGTGCCACCAGCAGGGATTATGGACTAGCGGGGGGGACAGATACGCAGTATTTT
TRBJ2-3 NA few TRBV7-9 CASSALSDTDTQYF TGTGCCAGCAGCGCCCTGTCCGACACAGATACGCAGTATTTT